This record covers a single T cell receptor (beta chain). Sequencing was performed with immunoSEQ multiplex PCR; in TCRdb, only in-frame clones are kept and a portion is missing. Of 470,000 or so clones listed, approximately 83% are singletons. The CDR3 has 16 residues. Germline V gives CDR1 KGHSH, CDR2 LQKENI. V lost 6 bases to trimming and J lost 8 bases, with 23 bases between them. These data are taken from a study of blood T cell repertoires in COVID-19. Across the study: Whether acute or convalescent, the COVID-19 samples came from the United States, Italy and Spain. T cells, B-cell-depleted T cells, or PBMCs supplied cDNA or gDNA.

The TCR was taken from a human donor in a cohort sampled during active COVID-19. The chain couples TRBV18 to TRBJ2-1; tentatively, D is TRBD2 (6 bases). Sequencing input: peripheral blood. The CDR3 DNA follows: TGTGCCAGCTCTCCCCCCAACGGGAGAAGTTCGGATGAGCAGTTCTTC. This gives the protein CASSPPNGRSSDEQFF. Based on the CDR3 plus reference TRBV18 and TRBJ2-1, the full variable domain is NAGVMQNPRHLVRRRGQEARLRCSPMKGHSHVYWYRQLPEEGLKFMVYLQKENIIDESGMPKERFSAEFPKEGPSILRIQQVVRGDSAAYFCASSPPNGRSSDEQFFGPGTRLTVL.